A single sample is the source of the 15 T cell receptor beta chains below, sequenced in a study of shared clonotypes between healthy human individuals. Only in-frame clones appear in the TCRdb table, and some are missing; sequencing was by immunoSEQ multiplex PCR. The data show over a million clones, with more than 75% seen just once and about 0.52% held by the top ten. Sequenced sample: memory CD4+ T cells from PBMCs. Subset noted: CD45RA-negative fraction. The source of these receptors is a man between 18 and 29 years old in good health. Some clones in this sample may be carry-over from other donors' samples.

V and J are TRBV6-5 and TRBJ1-2, with a weak D call TRBD1 (5 bases). The CDR3 spans 13 residues. Germline-derived CDR1 and CDR2 are MNHEY and SVGAGI. The V gene lost 0 bases and the J gene lost 8 bases, with 10 bases spanning the gap. The CDR3 bases are TGTGCCAGCAGTTACTCGTACAGGACCGGCTACACCTTC. Translation gives CASSYSYRTGYTF.

The gene calls are TRBV2 and TRBJ2-6; the D gene could be TRBD1 or TRBD2 (5 bases each). V lost 8 bases, J lost 2 bases, and 7 bases lay in between. The CDR3 loop spans 13 amino acids. Germline values: CDR1 SNHLY, CDR2 FYNNEI. CDR3 region: CASGGTGANVLTF. The CDR3 bases are TGTGCCAGCGGGGGTACTGGGGCCAACGTCCTGACTTTC.

On this clone: A much more abundant neighbour one base away suggests this may be a read error. Other nucleotide sequences from this sample produce the same CDR3. The chain uses TRBV7-3 and TRBJ1-2, with 8 bases identical to TRBD1. Unmatched junction bases numbered 3, after V lost 5 bases and J lost 4 bases. This CDR3 region has 13 residues. Germline V gene data show CDR1 as SGHTA and CDR2 as FQGTGA. The CDR3 spells CASSAGQGYGYTF. CDR3 nucleotide sequence: TGTGCCAGCAGCGCTGGACAGGGCTATGGCTACACCTTC. Full variable domain (remainder filled in from reference TRBV7-3 and TRBJ1-2): GAGVSQTPSNKVTEKGKYVELRCDPISGHTALYWYRQSLGQGPEFLIYFQGTGAADDSGLPNDRFFAVRPEGSVSTLKIQRTERGDSAVYLCASSAGQGYGYTFGSGTRLTVV.

The V call is TRBV27, the J call TRBJ1-4, with a tentative D call TRBD1 (5 bases). The germline gives CDR1 MNHEY, CDR2 SMNVEV (reference sequence). The CDR3 consists of 15 residues. V dropped 5 bases and J dropped 2 bases, with 12 bases sitting between them. In nucleotides, the CDR3 is TGTGCCAGCAGTATCCGGGACCGTACTAATGAAAAACTGTTTTTT. Translating it yields CASSIRDRTNEKLFF.

This clone has only a few counts. The V call is TRBV7-3, the J call TRBJ2-5; D gene ambiguous. V shed 2 bases and J shed 4 bases, with 8 bases lying between them. CDR3 size: 13 residues. Germline V CDR1 and CDR2: SGHTA, FQGTGA. The CDR3 region has the DNA TGTGCCAGCAGCTTAGGCCCACTAGAGACCCAGTACTTC. Its translation is CASSLGPLETQYF.

As to this clone: Other DNA sequences of this sample code for an identical CDR3. The chain employs TRBV5-5 and TRBJ2-7; D is perhaps TRBD1 (5 bases). Deletions cut 0 bases from V and 2 bases from J, with 6 bases between. Germline V gene sequence: CDR1 SGHKS, CDR2 YYEKEE (reference sequence). The CDR3 consists of 13 residues. The CDR3 here is CASSLGGTYEQYF. CDR3 in DNA: TGTGCCAGCAGCTTGGGGGGCACCTACGAGCAGTACTTC.

The chain couples TRBV10-2 to TRBJ1-6, with a tentative D call TRBD1 (5 bases). Per the germline V gene, CDR1 is WSHSY and CDR2 is SAAADI. The CDR3 spans 13 residues. Trimming stripped 6 bases from V and 7 bases from J, with 10 bases between. CDR3 nucleotides: TGCGCCAGCAGCGGGACGGGAAATTCACCCCTCCACTTT. Its translation: CASSGTGNSPLHF.

Notes on this clone: A much larger clone sits a single nucleotide away, making a read error possible. The same CDR3 is also encoded by other DNA sequences in this sample. The V call is TRBV5-6, the J call TRBJ2-3; 8 bases are shared with TRBD1. J was trimmed by 15 bases and V by 1 base; bases with no gene match: 7. Germline values: CDR1 SGHDT, CDR2 YYEEEE. CDR3 size: 12 residues. CDR3 nucleotide sequence: TGTGCCAGCAGCTTGTCAACAGGGGGACCATATTTT. Translating gives CASSLSTGGPYF.

The chain couples TRBV19 to TRBJ2-1; the match to TRBD2 covers 9 bases. Germline V gene sequence: CDR1 LNHDA, CDR2 SQIVND (reference sequence). The CDR3 covers 15 residues. J lost 10 bases, V lost 8 bases, and 15 bases had no gene match. DNA for the CDR3: TGTGCCAGTTCCCCCGGGACTAGCCCCCTCTTAGAGCAGTTCTTC. It codes for CASSPGTSPLLEQFF.

This clone was recorded at least ten times. The chain links TRBV7-3 to TRBJ2-5, with a weak D call TRBD2 (5 bases). Germline V gene data show CDR1 as SGHTA and CDR2 as FQGTGA. The V and J ends lost 5 bases and 1 base respectively, with 20 bases between them. The CDR3 is 17 residues long. CDR3 sequence reads: CASSLGMGIGFQETQYF. Here the CDR3 DNA reads TGTGCCAGCAGCCTCGGGATGGGCATTGGCTTCCAAGAGACCCAGTACTTC.

This chain connects TRBV2 to TRBJ2-7; TRBD2 matches 9 bases. V dropped 8 bases and J dropped 3; count of bases not matched to a gene: 20. The CDR3 is 18 amino acids. Germline values: CDR1 SNHLY, CDR2 FYNNEI. CDR3 region: CASQARASTSGWSYEQYF. The CDR3 DNA is TGTGCCAGCCAAGCCAGGGCTAGTACTAGCGGGTGGAGCTACGAGCAGTACTTC.

The gene calls are TRBV4-2 and TRBJ2-3, with D unresolved. CDR1 and CDR2 from the germline V gene are LGHNA and YNFKEQ. This CDR3 is 15 amino acids long. The V gene lost 2 bases and the J gene lost 0 bases, with 9 bases spanning the gap. The CDR3 DNA reads TGTGCCAGCAGCCAAATATCCGCTAGCACAGATACGCAGTATTTT. Its protein product is CASSQISASTDTQYF.

The rearrangement joins TRBV7-9 to TRBJ2-7; D unresolved. Germline CDR1 is SEHNR and CDR2 is FQNEAQ (reference sequence). V was pared by 5 bases and J by 5 bases, with 10 bases between. This CDR3 is built from 12 residues. For the CDR3, the DNA is TGTGCCAGCAGCCCCGTACTCCACGAGCAGTACTTC. Translated: CASSPVLHEQYF.

The chain employs TRBV6-5 and TRBJ1-2; TRBD1 matches 7 bases. The CDR3 length is 15 residues. Germline V gene data show CDR1 as MNHEY and CDR2 as SVGAGI. V was clipped by 0 bases and J by 6 bases; unmatched bases: 7. CDR3 sequence (DNA): TGTGCCAGCAGTTACTCAGGGGGCCCCTTGAATGGCTACACCTTC. Protein: CASSYSGGPLNGYTF.

The V gene is TRBV28, the J gene TRBJ1-2; D might be TRBD1 (6 bases). The ends were cut back, 6 bases at V and 5 bases at J, with 25 bases in the middle. The germline V gene has CDR1 MDHEN and CDR2 SYDVKM. The CDR3 length is 17 residues. The DNA for the CDR3 is TGTGCCAGCAGGGCATCAGGTGGACAACAGGGCCTATATGGCTACACCTTC. Protein: CASRASGGQQGLYGYTF.